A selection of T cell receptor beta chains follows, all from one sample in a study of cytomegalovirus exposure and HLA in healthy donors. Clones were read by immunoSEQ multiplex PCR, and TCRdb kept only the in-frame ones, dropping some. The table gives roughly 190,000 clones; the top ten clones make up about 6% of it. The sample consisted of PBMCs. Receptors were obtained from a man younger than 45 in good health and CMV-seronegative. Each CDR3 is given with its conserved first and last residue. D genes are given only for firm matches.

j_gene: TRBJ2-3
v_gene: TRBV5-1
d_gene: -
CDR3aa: CASSPGESGDTQYF
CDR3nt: TGCGCCAGCAGTCCAGGGGAGTCCGGAGATACGCAGTATTTT

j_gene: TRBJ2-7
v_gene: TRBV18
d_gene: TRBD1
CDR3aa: CASSRTGTETYEQYF
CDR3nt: TGTGCCAGCTCTCGAACCGGGACAGAAACCTACGAGCAGTACTTC

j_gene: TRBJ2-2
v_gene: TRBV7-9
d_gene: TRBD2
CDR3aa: CASSHDLAGANTGELFF
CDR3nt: TGTGCCAGCAGCCATGATCTGGCGGGAGCGAACACCGGGGAGCTGTTTTTT

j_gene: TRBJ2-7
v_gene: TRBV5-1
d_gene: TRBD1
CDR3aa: CASSLQGAPYEQYF
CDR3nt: TGCGCCAGCAGCTTACAGGGGGCGCCTTACGAGCAGTACTTC

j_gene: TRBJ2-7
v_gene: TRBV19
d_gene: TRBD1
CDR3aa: CASSAAGGPDYEQYF
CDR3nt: TGTGCCAGTAGTGCCGCAGGGGGCCCGGACTACGAGCAGTACTTC

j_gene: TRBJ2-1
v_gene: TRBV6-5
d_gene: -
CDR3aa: CASTPGTAYNEQFF
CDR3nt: TGTGCCAGCACCCCCGGGACTGCTTACAATGAGCAGTTCTTC

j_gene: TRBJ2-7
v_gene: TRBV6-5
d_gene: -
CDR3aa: CASSDTYEQYF
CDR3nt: TGTGCCAGCAGTGACACCTACGAGCAGTACTTC

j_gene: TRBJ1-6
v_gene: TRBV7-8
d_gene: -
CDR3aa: CASSSSNPGSAYNSPLHF
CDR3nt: TGTGCCAGCAGCTCATCGAACCCGGGGTCAGCCTATAATTCACCCCTCCACTTT

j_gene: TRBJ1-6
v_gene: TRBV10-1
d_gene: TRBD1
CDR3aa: CAPDSGPDRVSRPGSRSPLHF
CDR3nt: TGCGCCCCTGATTCGGGGCCGGACAGGGTTTCTCGCCCCGGGTCTAGGTCACCCCTCCACTTT

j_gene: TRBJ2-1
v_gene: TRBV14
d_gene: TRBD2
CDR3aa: CASSQAFGLAGGSDEQFF
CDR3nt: TGTGCCAGCAGCCAAGCATTTGGATTAGCGGGAGGGTCTGATGAGCAGTTCTTC

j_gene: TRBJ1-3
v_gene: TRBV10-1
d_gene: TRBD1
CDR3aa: CASSFGTDSGNTIYF
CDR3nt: TGCGCCAGCAGCTTTGGGACAGACTCTGGAAACACCATATATTTT

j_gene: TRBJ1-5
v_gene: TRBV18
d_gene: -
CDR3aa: CASSPVRGVEQPQHF
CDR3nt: TGTGCCAGCTCACCAGTTAGGGGTGTGGAGCAGCCCCAGCATTTT

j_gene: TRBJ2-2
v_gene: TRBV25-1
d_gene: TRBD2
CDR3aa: CASSEYGSGSLAGELFF
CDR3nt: TGTGCCAGCAGTGAATATGGTAGCGGGAGTCTAGCCGGAGAGCTGTTTTTT

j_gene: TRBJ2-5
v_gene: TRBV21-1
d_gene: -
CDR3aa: CASSKGGETQYF
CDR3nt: TGTGCCAGCAGCAAAGGAGGGGAGACCCAGTACTTC

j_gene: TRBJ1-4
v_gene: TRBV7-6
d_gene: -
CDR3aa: CASSPGTREKLFF
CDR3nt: TGTGCCAGCAGCCCGGGGACAAGGGAAAAACTGTTTTTT

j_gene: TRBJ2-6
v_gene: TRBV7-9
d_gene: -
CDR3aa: CASSFLKNSGANVLTF
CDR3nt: TGTGCCAGCAGCTTTTTAAAAAACTCTGGGGCCAACGTCCTGACTTTC

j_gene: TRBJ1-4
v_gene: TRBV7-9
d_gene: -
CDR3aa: CASSPNRGEKLFF
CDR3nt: TGTGCCAGCAGCCCAAACCGGGGTGAAAAACTGTTTTTT

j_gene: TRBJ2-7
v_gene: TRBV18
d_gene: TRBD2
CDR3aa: CASSPLGTRGSYEQYF
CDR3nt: TGTGCCAGCTCACCACTAGGGACTAGAGGCTCCTACGAGCAGTACTTC

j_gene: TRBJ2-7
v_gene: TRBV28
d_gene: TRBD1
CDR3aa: CASIQQGALNEQYF
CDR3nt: TGTGCCAGCATTCAACAGGGGGCGCTGAACGAGCAGTACTTC

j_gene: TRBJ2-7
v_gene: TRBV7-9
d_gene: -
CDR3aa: CASSRRDSGAYEQYF
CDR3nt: TGTGCCAGCAGCCGCCGGGACTCGGGGGCCTACGAGCAGTACTTC

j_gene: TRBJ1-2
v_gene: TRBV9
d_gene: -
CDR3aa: CASSVARTTPSYGYTF
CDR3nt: TGTGCCAGCAGCGTAGCGCGAACCACCCCGAGCTATGGCTACACCTTC

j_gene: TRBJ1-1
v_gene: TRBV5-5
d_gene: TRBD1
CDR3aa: CASSAQGDTEAFF
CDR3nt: TGTGCCAGCAGCGCACAGGGGGACACTGAAGCTTTCTTT

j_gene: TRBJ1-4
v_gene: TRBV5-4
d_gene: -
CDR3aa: CASSAEGRRGGKLFF
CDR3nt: TGTGCCAGCAGCGCCGAGGGGCGGCGGGGGGGGAAACTGTTTTTT

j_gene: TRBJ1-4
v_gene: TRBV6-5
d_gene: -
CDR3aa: CASSLRPAGEKLFF
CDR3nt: TGTGCCAGCAGTTTAAGGCCCGCGGGCGAAAAACTGTTTTTT

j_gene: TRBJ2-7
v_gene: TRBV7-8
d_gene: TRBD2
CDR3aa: CASSLERTSDSYEQYF
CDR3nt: TGTGCCAGCAGCTTAGAGCGGACTAGCGATTCCTACGAGCAGTACTTC

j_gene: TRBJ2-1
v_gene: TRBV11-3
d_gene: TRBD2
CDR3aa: CASSNLRGSHNEQFF
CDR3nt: TGTGCCAGCAGCAACTTGCGGGGGTCACACAATGAGCAGTTCTTC

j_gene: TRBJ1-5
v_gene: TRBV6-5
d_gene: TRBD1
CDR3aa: CASKDRGYSNQPQHF
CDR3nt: TGTGCCAGCAAAGACAGGGGATATAGCAATCAGCCCCAGCATTTT

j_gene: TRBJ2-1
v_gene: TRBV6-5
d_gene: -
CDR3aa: CASSEQGYEQFF
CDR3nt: TGTGCCAGCAGCGAACAGGGCTATGAGCAGTTCTTC

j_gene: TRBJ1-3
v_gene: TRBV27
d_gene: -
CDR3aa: CASSFSGSSGNTIYF
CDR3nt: TGTGCCAGCAGTTTTTCCGGTTCCTCTGGAAACACCATATATTTT

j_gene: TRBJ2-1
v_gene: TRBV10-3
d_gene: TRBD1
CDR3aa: CAISEGQGAYNEQFF
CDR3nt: TGTGCCATCAGTGAAGGCCAGGGGGCCTACAATGAGCAGTTCTTC

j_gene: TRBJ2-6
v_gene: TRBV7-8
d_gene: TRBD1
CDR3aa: CASSQGVTGANVLTF
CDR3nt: TGTGCCAGCAGCCAGGGGGTAACTGGGGCCAACGTCCTGACTTTC

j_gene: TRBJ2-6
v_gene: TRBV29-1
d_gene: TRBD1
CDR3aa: CSVGTRDRGSGANVLTF
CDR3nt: TGCAGCGTTGGGACCCGGGACAGGGGCTCTGGGGCCAACGTCCTGACTTTC

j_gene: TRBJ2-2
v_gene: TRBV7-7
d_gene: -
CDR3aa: CASSSLGRTGELFF
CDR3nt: TGTGCCAGCAGCTCGTTGGGGCGCACCGGGGAGCTGTTTTTT

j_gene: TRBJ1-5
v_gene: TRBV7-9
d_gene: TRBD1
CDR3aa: CASSLAPGQGDQPQHF
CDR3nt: TGTGCCAGCAGCTTAGCGCCGGGACAGGGCGATCAGCCCCAGCATTTT

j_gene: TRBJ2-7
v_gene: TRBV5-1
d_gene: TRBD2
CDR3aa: CASSPSGRAFHEQYF
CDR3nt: TGCGCCAGCAGCCCGAGCGGGAGGGCCTTCCACGAGCAGTACTTC

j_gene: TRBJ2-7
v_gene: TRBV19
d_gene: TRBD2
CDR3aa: CATLEGSGGSYEQYF
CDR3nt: TGTGCCACTCTCGAGGGTAGCGGGGGATCCTACGAGCAGTACTTC

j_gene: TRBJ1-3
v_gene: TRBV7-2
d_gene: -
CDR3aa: CASSLWGRGSGNTIYF
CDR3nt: TGTGCCAGCAGCCTCTGGGGCAGGGGCTCTGGAAACACCATATATTTT

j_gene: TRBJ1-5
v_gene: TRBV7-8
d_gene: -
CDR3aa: CASSPLAVNSNQPQHF
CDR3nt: TGTGCCAGCAGCCCGTTGGCTGTCAATAGCAATCAGCCCCAGCATTTT

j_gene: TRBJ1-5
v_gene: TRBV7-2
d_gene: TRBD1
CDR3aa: CASTQGAGNQPQHF
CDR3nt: TGTGCCAGCACTCAGGGGGCCGGCAATCAGCCCCAGCATTTT

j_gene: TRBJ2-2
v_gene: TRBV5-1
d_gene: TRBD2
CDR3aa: CASRPTSGINTGELFF
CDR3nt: TGCGCCAGCAGGCCAACTAGCGGAATTAACACCGGGGAGCTGTTTTTT

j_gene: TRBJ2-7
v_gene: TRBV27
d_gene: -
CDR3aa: CASSPGTAYEQYF
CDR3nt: TGTGCCAGCAGCCCCGGAACAGCCTACGAGCAGTACTTC

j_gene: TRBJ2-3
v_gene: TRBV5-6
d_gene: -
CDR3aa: CASSLGLDTQYF
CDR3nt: TGTGCCAGCAGCTTGGGACTAGATACGCAGTATTTT

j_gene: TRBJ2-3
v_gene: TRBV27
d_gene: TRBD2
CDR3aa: CASLGLAGLTDTQYF
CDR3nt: TGTGCCAGCCTAGGGCTAGCGGGACTCACAGATACGCAGTATTTT

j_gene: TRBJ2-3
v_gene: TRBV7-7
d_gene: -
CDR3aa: CASSLGGGTQKDTQYF
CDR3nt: TGTGCCAGCAGCTTAGGAGGAGGGACCCAGAAGGATACGCAGTATTTT

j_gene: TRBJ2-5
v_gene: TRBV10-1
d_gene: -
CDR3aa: CASSGAQNGVETQYF
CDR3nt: TGCGCCAGCAGTGGGGCACAGAACGGGGTCGAGACCCAGTACTTC

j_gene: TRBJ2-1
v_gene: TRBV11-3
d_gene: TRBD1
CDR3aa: CASSLGTGVGNEQFF
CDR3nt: TGTGCCAGCAGCTTAGGGACAGGGGTCGGAAATGAGCAGTTCTTC

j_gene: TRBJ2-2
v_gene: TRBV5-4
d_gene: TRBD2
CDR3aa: CASSLLALTSGTGELFF
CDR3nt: TGTGCCAGCAGCTTGCTAGCATTGACTAGCGGGACCGGGGAGCTGTTTTTT

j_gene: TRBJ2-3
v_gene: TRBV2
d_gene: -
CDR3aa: CASGPVATDTQYF
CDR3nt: TGTGCCAGCGGGCCGGTGGCAACAGATACGCAGTATTTT

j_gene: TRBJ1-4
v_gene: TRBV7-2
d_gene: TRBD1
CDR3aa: CASSLDRGPGEKLFF
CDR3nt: TGTGCCAGCAGCTTGGACAGGGGGCCTGGGGAAAAACTGTTTTTT